This T cell receptor (beta chain) derives from a study of blood T cell repertoires in COVID-19. Only in-frame clones appear in the TCRdb table, and some are missing; sequencing was by immunoSEQ multiplex PCR. The sample lists a few hundred thousand clones; approximately 91% were seen once. This CDR3 comprises 16 residues. The V gene lost 5 bases and the J gene lost 0 bases, with 14 bases spanning the gap. Germline V gives CDR1 GTSNPN, CDR2 SVGIG (reference sequence). This sequence was found in a woman in her twenties or thirties with COVID-19, enrolled during active disease. The sequencing sample was made of peripheral blood. The V and J genes are TRBV30 and TRBJ2-6; D is ambiguous. CDR3 amino acids: CAWGFQSSSGANVLTF. CDR3 nucleotide sequence: TGTGCCTGGGGTTTCCAGTCATCCTCTGGGGCCAACGTCCTGACTTTC.